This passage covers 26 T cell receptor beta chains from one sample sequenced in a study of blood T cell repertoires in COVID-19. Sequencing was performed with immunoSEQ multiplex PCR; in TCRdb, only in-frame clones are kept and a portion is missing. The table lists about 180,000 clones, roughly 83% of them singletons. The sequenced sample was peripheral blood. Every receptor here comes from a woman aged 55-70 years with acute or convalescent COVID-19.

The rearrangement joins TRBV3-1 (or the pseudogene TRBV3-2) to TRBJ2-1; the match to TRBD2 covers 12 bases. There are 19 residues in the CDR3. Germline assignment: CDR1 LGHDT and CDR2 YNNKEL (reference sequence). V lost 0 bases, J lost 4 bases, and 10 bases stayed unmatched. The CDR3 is CASSQEAPTSGGLYNEQFF. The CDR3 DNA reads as TGTGCCAGCAGCCAAGAGGCTCCGACTAGCGGGGGCCTTTACAATGAGCAGTTCTTC.

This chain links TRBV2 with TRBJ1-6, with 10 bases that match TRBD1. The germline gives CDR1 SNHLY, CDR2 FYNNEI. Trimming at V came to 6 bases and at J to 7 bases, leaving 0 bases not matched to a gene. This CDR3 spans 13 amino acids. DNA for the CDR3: TGTGCCAGCAGGGGACAGGGGAATTCACCCCTCCACTTT. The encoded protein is CASRGQGNSPLHF.

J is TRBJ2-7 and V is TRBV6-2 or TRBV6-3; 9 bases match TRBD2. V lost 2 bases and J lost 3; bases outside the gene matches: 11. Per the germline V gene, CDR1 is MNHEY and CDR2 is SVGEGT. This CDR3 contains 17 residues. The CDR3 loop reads CASSYPSSGDQGYEQYF. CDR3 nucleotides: TGTGCCAGCAGTTACCCGTCTAGCGGGGATCAGGGCTACGAGCAGTACTTC.

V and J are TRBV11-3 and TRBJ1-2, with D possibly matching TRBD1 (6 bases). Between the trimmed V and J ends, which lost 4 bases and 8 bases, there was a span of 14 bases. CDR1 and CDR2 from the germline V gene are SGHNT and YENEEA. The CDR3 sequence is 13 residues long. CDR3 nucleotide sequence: TGTGCCAGCAGCTCCCCCAGGGGTTACGGCTACACCTTC. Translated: CASSSPRGYGYTF.

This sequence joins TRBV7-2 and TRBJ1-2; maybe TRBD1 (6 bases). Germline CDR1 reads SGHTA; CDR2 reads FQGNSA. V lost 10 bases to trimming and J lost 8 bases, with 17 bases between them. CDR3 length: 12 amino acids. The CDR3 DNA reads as TGTGCCACCGGACAGCGCCTAGGCGGCTACACCTTC. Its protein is CATGQRLGGYTF.

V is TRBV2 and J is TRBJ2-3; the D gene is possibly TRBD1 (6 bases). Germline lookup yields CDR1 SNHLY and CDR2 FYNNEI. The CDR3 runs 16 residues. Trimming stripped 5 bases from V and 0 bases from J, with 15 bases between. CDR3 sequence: CASSSQRGSSTDTQYF. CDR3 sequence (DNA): TGTGCCAGCAGTTCCCAAAGGGGGTCTAGCACAGATACGCAGTATTTT.

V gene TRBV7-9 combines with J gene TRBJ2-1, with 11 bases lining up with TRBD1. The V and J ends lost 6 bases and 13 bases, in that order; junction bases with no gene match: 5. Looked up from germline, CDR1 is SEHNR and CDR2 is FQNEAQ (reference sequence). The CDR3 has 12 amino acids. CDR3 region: CASRAGTGGQFF. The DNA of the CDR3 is TGTGCCAGCAGGGCAGGGACAGGGGGTCAGTTCTTC.

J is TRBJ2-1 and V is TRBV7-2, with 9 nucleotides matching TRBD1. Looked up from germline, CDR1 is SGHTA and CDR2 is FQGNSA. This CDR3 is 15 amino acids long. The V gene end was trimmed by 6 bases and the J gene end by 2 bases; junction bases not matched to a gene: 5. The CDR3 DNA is TGTGCCAGCAGTCCCCGACAGGGGGCCTACAATGAGCAGTTCTTC. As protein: CASSPRQGAYNEQFF.

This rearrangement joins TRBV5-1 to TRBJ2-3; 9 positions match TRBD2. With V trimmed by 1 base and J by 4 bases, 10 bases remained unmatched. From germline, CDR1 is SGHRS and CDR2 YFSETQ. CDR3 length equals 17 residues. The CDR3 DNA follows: TGCGCCAGCAGCTTGTTGCGGGGGGGCAGTAGGGCAGATACGCAGTATTTT. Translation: CASSLLRGGSRADTQYF.

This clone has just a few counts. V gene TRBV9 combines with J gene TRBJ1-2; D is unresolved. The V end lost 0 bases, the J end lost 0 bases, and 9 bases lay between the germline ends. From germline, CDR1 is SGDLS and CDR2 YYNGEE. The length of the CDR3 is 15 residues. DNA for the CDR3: TGTGCCAGCAGCGTAGCGGCAGGTCCTAACTATGGCTACACCTTC. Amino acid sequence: CASSVAAGPNYGYTF.

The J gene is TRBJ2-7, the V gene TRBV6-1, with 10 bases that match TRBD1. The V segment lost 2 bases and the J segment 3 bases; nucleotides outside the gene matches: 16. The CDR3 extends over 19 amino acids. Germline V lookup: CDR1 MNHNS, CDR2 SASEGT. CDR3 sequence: CASSERARTGGRVSYEQYF. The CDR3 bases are TGTGCCAGCAGTGAACGTGCCCGGACAGGGGGGAGAGTTAGCTACGAGCAGTACTTC.

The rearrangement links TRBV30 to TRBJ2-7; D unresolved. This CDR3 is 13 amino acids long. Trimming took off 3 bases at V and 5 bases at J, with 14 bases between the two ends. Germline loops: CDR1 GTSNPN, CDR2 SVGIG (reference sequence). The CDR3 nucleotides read TGTGCCTGGAGCCCGAGGATAGGAAACGAGCAGTACTTC. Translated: CAWSPRIGNEQYF. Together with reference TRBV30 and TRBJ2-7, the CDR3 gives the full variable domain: SQTIHQWPATLVQPVGSPLSLECTVEGTSNPNLYWYRQAAGRGLQLLFYSVGIGQISSEVPQNLSASRPQDRQFILSSKKLLLSDSGFYLCAWSPRIGNEQYFGPGTRLTVT.

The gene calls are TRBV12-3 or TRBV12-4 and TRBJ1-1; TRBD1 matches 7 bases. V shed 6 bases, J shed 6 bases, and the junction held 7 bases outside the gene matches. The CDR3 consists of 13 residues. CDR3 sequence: CASRSTGEAEAFF. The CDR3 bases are TGTGCCAGCAGATCAACAGGGGAGGCTGAAGCTTTCTTT.

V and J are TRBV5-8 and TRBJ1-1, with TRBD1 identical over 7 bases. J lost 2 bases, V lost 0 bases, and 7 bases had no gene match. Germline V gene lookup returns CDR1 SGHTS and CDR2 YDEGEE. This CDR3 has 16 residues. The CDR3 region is CASSLGGTDLNTEAFF. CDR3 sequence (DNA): TGTGCCAGCAGCTTGGGAGGGACAGACCTTAACACTGAAGCTTTCTTT.

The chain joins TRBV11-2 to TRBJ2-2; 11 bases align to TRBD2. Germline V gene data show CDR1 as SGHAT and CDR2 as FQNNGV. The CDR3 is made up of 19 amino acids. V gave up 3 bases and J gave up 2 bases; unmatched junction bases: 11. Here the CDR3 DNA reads TGTGCCAGCAGCTTCCGTTGGGGCCTAGCGGGGGGAAACACCGGGGAGCTGTTTTTT. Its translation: CASSFRWGLAGGNTGELFF. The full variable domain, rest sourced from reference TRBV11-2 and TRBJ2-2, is EAGVAQSPRYKIIEKRQSVAFWCNPISGHATLYWYQQILGQGPKLLIQFQNNGVVDDSQLPKDRFSAERLKGVDSTLKIQPAKLEDSAVYLCASSFRWGLAGGNTGELFFGEGSRLTVL.

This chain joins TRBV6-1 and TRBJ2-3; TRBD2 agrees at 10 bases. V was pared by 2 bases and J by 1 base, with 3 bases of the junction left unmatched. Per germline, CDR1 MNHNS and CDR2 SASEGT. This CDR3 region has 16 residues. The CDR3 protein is CASSETAGGGTDTQYF. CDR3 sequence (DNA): TGTGCCAGCAGTGAAACAGCGGGGGGGGGCACAGATACGCAGTATTTT.

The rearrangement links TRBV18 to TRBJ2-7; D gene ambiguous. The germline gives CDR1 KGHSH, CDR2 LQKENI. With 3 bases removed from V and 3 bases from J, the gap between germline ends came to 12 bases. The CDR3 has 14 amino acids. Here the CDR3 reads CASSPNRDFYEQYF. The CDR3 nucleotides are TGTGCCAGCTCACCCAACCGAGACTTCTACGAGCAGTACTTC.

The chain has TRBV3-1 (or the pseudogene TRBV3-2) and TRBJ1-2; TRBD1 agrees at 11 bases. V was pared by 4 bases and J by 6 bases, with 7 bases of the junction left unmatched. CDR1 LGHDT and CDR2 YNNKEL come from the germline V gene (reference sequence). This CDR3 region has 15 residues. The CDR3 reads CASSLGQGAYHGYTF. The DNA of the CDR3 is TGTGCCAGCAGCCTCGGACAGGGGGCCTATCATGGCTACACCTTC.

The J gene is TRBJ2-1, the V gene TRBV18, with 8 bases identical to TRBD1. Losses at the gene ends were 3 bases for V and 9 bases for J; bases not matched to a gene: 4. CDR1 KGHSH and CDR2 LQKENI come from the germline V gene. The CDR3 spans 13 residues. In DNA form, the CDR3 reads TGTGCCAGCTCACCGACGACAGGGGTTGAGCAGTTCTTC. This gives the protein CASSPTTGVEQFF.

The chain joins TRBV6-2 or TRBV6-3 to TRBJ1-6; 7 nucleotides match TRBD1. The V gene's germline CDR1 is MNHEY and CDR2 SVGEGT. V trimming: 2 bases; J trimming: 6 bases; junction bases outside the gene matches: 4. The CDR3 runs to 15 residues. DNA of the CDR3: TGTGCCAGCAGTTACCGGGACAGTGGTAATTCACCCCTCCACTTT. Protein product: CASSYRDSGNSPLHF.

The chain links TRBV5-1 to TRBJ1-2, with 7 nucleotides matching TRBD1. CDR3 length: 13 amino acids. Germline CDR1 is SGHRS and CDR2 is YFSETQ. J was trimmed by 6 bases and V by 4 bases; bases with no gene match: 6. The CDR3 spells CASSVTGTDGYTF. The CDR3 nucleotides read TGCGCCAGCAGCGTGACGGGGACAGATGGCTACACCTTC.

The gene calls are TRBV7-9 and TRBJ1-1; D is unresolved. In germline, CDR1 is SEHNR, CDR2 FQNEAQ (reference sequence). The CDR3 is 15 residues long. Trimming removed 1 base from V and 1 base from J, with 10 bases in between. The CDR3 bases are TGTGCCAGCAGCTTAGGAACACACCCGAACACTGAAGCTTTCTTT. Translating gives CASSLGTHPNTEAFF.

For the CDR3, the DNA is TGTGCCAGCAGCTTTCAGGGCTACGAGCAGTACTTC. Protein: CASSFQGYEQYF. The rearrangement links TRBV13 to TRBJ2-7, with D tentatively TRBD1 (5 bases). Trimming removed 3 bases at V and 3 bases at J, with 6 bases between. The germline gives CDR1 PRHDT, CDR2 FYEKMQ (reference sequence). The CDR3 is 12 residues long.

The CDR3 reads CASSLELAGGTGELFF. The CDR3 nucleotides read TGCGCCAGCAGCTTGGAGTTAGCGGGGGGTACCGGGGAGCTGTTTTTT. The chain recombines TRBV5-1 with TRBJ2-2; 10 bases are shared with TRBD2. V lost 0 bases, J lost 5 bases, and 4 bases stayed unmatched. CDR1 and CDR2 from the germline V gene are SGHRS and YFSETQ. This CDR3 spans 16 amino acids. Together with reference TRBV5-1 and TRBJ2-2, the CDR3 gives the full variable domain: KAGVTQTPRYLIKTRGQQVTLSCSPISGHRSVSWYQQTPGQGLQFLFEYFSETQRNKGNFPGRFSGRQFSNSRSEMNVSTLELGDSALYLCASSLELAGGTGELFFGEGSRLTVL.

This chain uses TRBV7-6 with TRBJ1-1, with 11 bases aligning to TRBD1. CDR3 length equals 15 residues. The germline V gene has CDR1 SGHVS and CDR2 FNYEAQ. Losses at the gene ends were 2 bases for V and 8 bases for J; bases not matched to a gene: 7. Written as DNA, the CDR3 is TGTGCCAGCAGCTTACTACCCGGGACAGGGGGAGAAGCTTTCTTT. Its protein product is CASSLLPGTGGEAFF.

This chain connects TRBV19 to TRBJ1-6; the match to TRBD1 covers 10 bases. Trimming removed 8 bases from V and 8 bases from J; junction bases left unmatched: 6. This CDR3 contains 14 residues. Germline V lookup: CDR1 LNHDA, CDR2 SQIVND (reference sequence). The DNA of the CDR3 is TGTGCCAGTCTGGACAGGGGGGCTCATTCACCCCTCCACTTT. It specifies CASLDRGAHSPLHF.